This TCR beta chain was identified during a study of a mutant IDH1 vaccine in newly diagnosed glioma (dated by TCRdb to the early 2020s). Some background on the complete study: Of the 32 patients who were treated, around 62% were male and roughly 40% were female, and the mean age was approximately 40 years. Prior to enrollment, patients had been given standard therapy consisting of radiotherapy alone, temozolomide alone, or radiochemotherapy with temozolomide, with the combination given to most patients. Peripheral blood was drawn at six visits: V03 (baseline), V05, V07, V10, V12 and V13. Longitudinal TCRB deep sequencing was performed for roughly 25 treated patients wherever samples were available for exploratory analyses.

The time point label here, explained by the study, means: baseline, week 1 (first vaccination visit). Per the publication, the treatment or condition label means: pre-vaccination baseline after standard-of-care therapy. The donors had newly diagnosed IDH1-mutant astrocytomas of WHO grade 3 or 4 that showed loss of nuclear ATRX. The samples were drawn from NOA16, a multicentre, single-arm, open-label phase I trial in Germany that tested a mutant IDH1 peptide vaccine in humans for the first time. Visit V03 blood draws served as the baseline sample for immunogenicity testing. Genomic DNA for TCRB sequencing was isolated from EDTA blood with the DNeasy Blood and Tissue Kit. Turning to this clone: The clone's antigen remains unknown. There are no base qualities to consult, and no much larger clone falls within one base.

Trimming costs V 3 bases and J 0 bases, and their ends lie 19 bases apart. Taken from cysteine to phenylalanine, the CDR3 has 18 residues. Only the CDR3 DNA is retained, 54 bases long and in frame from the first base. CDR1 and CDR2, looked up from the germline V gene, are SGDLS and YYNGEE. Summary of the overall study and its limitations: PBMC samples for TCRB deep sequencing were selected based on availability. Immune responses induced by the vaccine were seen in roughly 95% of patients across multiple MHC alleles. No apparent relationship was observed between pseudoprogression and alterations in the top peripheral T cell clonotypes detected by TCRB sequencing. It was noted by the authors that analyses of patient blood samples could not be reproduced owing to sample limitations.

The library was made by the immunoSEQ multiplex PCR assay. Rearranged TCR beta chain sequences were amplified with the hsTCRB Kit following the manufacturer's protocol. An Illumina MiSeq was used to sequence the TCRB libraries. In the source study's methods: The proprietary platform of the kit vendor was used for demultiplexing, trimming and gene mapping. Imported from immuneACCESS, the table was reduced by TCRdb to in-frame sequences with V and J called. These copies leave out some clones; in studies compared against another copy, an unresolved V gene accounts for under half, and the cause of the remainder is not known. Clonal size and the V and J genes are those of that table, whereas D and trimming came from the DNA. For this sample the table gives under 35,000 clones, of which about 80% were detected only once. The top ten constitute roughly a fifth of the sample.

Rearrangement joined TRBV9 to TRBJ1-3, with the identity of the D gene unclear. Sequenced material: PBMCs, taken from a glioma patient treated with radiotherapy, temozolomide or both. The sequence came from a man under 40 with glioma. The CDR3 corresponds to CASSGPLEQSDSGNTIYF. The nucleotides are TGTGCCAGCAGCGGTCCTCTTGAGCAATCAGACTCTGGAAACACCATATATTTT. Where the CDR3 stops, the reference TRBV9 and TRBJ1-3 genes take over; the full variable domain is DSGVTQTPKHLITATGQRVTLRCSPRSGDLSVYWYQQSLDQGLQFLIQYYNGEERAKGNILERFSAQQFPDLHSELNLSSLELGDSALYFCASSGPLEQSDSGNTIYFGEGSWLTVV.